Many counts were recorded for the clone carrying this T cell receptor (delta chain). Its antigen is unidentified. Given a far larger clone just one base away, this is likely a sequencing read error. This sample is drawn from a study of gamma delta lymphoproliferative disorders and STAT genes. On the study more broadly: Delta-chain libraries followed the EuroClonality-NGS standard operating procedure. Study-wide points: Most major patient clonotypes were shared with at least one healthy donor.

PBMCs from patients and controls supplied the genomic DNA for sequencing. The CDR3 runs 20 residues. Germline V gene sequence: CDR1 GEAIGNYY, CDR2 EKD. TCRdb re-called the multiplex PCR reads using CATT. Of about 1,500 delta-chain clones in the sample, 1.9% were seen once. The source material was blood. This TCR was sampled from a human donor in good health. V is TRDV2 and J is TRDJ1; TRDD3 matches 11 bases. This chain's CDR3 is CACDTVKRVLGDIVADKPIF. In DNA, the CDR3 is TGTGCCTGTGACACCGTGAAGAGAGTACTGGGGGATATAGTTGCCGATAAACCCATCTTT.